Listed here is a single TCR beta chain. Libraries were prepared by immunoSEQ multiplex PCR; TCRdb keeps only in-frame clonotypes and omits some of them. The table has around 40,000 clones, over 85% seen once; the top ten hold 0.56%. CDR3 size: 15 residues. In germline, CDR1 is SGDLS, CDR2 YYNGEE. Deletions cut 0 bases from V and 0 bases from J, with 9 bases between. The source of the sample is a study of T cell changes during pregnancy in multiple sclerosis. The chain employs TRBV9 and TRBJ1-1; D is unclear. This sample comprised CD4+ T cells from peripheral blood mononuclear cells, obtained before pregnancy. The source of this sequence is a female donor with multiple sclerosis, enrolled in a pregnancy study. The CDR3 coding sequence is TGTGCCAGCAGCGTAGCAGGCGATATGAACACTGAAGCTTTCTTT. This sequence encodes CASSVAGDMNTEAFF.